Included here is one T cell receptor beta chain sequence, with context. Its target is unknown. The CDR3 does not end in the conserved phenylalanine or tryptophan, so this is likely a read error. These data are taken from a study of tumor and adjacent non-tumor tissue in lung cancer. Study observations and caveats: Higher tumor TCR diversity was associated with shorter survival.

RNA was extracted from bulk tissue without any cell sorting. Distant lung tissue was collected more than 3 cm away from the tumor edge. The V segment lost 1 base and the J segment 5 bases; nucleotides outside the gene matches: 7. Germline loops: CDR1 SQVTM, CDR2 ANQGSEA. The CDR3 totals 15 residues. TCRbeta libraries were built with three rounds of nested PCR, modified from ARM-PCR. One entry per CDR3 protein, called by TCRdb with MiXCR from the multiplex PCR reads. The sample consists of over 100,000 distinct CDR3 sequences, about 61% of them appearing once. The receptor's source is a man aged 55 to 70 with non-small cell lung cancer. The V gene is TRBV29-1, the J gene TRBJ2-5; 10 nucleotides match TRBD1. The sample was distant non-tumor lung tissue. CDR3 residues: CSVEADRGRSETQYL. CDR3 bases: TGCAGCGTTGAAGCAGACAGGGGGCGTTCGGAGACCCAGTACTTA.